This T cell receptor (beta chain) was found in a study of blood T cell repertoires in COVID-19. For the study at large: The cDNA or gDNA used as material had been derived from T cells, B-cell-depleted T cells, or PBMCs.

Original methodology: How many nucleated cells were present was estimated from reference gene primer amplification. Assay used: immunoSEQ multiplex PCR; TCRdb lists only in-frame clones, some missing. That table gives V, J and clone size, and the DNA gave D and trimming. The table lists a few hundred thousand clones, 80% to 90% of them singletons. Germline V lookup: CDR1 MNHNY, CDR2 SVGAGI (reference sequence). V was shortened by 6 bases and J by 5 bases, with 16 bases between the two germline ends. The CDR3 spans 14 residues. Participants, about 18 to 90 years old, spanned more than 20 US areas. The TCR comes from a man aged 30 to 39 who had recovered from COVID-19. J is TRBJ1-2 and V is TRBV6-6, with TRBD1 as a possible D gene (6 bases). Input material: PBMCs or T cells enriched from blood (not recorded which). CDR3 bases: TGTGCCAGCAGCCCCCGGACAGACCCTTATGGCTACACCTTC. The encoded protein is CASSPRTDPYGYTF.